What follows is one T cell receptor beta chain and its context. The clone's antigen remains unknown. One base away there is no much larger clone; base qualities are not given. Uninvolved adjacent lung was sampled at least 2 cm away from the tumor margin, and two independent pathologists confirmed that the tissue had no atypia. At diagnosis, peripheral blood, uninvolved tumor-adjacent lung and tumor were collected and stored as a combination of fresh-frozen and FFPE material. This specimen belongs to a study of T cells in localized non-small cell lung cancer (dated by TCRdb to the early 2020s). For context, the study as a whole: The study examined T cell repertoires in a few hundred patients with early-stage NSCLC and compared tumors with uninvolved tumor-adjacent lungs. NSCLC patients had a mean age of approximately 66 years, and around 140 were male and nearly 110 female. The cohort was made up of some 240 treatment-naive NSCLC patients whose localized lung tumors had been resected.

V sheds 3 bases and J sheds 6 bases, leaving 15 bases between their ends. The CDR3 contains 15 residues, cysteine and phenylalanine counted. Left in the record is the CDR3 DNA by itself, 45 bases read in frame from the first base. Looking up the germline V gene yields CDR1 SGDLS and CDR2 YYNGEE. The immunoSEQ Assay was used to sequence TCR beta CDR3 regions from DNA. On the authors' methods: To compute T cell density, TCR beta template counts were normalized to usable DNA, which was estimated by amplifying housekeeping genes. Richness was estimated with the preseqR package, extrapolating to 400,000 templates for PBMC samples and 120,000 templates for tissue samples. Clonality was calculated as one minus Pielou's evenness. Tissue-enriched TCRs were identified through differential abundance testing performed on productive amino-acid clonotypes, with a minimum total count of 5 and an alpha of 0.1. The Jaccard Index and the Morisita Overlap Index were used to measure repertoire overlap between compartments. TCR beta CDR3s were clustered by GLIPH together with public tetramer-defined viral CDR3s, and at least three viral sequences plus V-gene enrichment were required for viral motifs. This is the immuneACCESS table as TCRdb keeps it, with only in-frame sequences that have V and J called. A part of the clones is gone; compared with another copy, unresolved V genes explain less than half, and the rest is unexplained. V, J and clone size are taken as reported in that table, and D and trimming were inferred from the DNA itself. This sample holds around 1,700 clones; 20% were observed only once. Less than 25% of the sample rests with the top ten.

Broad study findings and their caveats: Uninvolved tumor-adjacent lung showed the highest T cell clonality, higher than tumor, which suggests more focused antigenic responses in the adjacent lung. Because the study design was exploratory, TCR variables were selected using unadjusted p-values without false-discovery rate correction. Higher T cell density in blood was associated with longer overall survival, whereas higher clonality in adjacent lung was associated with shorter survival. Because multi-region tumor sequencing was not performed, intratumor heterogeneity could not be ruled out. Of the top 100 tumor clones, a median of 57 were detected in paired uninvolved adjacent lung; under 35 were also among that lung's top 100.

Here the chain combines TRBV9 and TRBJ2-2; possibly the D gene is TRBD1, per 6 matching bases. This TCR was sampled from a man aged 40 to 75 with stage III lung adenocarcinoma. Sequenced material: normal lung tissue next to the tumor, taken before any cancer treatment. The sequenced DNA is TGTGCCAGCAGCGCAAGACTACAGGGTTCCGGGGAGCTGTTTTTT. It encodes CASSARLQGSGELFF.